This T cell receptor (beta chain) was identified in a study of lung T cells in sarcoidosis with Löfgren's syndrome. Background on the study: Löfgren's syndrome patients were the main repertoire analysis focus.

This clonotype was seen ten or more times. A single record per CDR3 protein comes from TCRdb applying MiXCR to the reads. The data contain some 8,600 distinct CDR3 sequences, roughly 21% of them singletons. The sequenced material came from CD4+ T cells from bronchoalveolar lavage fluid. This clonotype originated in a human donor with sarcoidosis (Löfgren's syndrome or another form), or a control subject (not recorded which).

In DNA, the CDR3 is TGTGCCAGCTCACCACAAACCGACGGGGCTGAAGCTTTCTTT. Its protein is CASSPQTDGAEAFF. The rearrangement uses TRBV18 and TRBJ1-1; D is ambiguous. The V and J ends lost 1 base and 6 bases respectively, with 12 bases between them. This CDR3 region has 14 residues. Germline V CDR1 and CDR2: KGHSH, LQKENI.